Below, 30 T cell receptor beta chains from the same sample are listed, as sequenced in a study of beta chain features in type 1 diabetes. Broader study findings: Type 1 diabetes patients had TCRB CDR3s that were shorter (moderately but significantly so) in all four CD4+ subsets.

These TCRs are of unknown antigen specificity. Expressed TCRB transcripts were sequenced, since all the RNA that had been isolated was reverse transcribed. Sequencing used immunoSEQ multiplex PCR; TCRdb keeps in-frame clones, though not all of them. The sample shows about 700,000 clones, roughly 12% of them seen only once. Sequences were obtained from naive CD4+ T cells from blood. These receptors were taken from a man younger than 35 with type 1 diabetes.

V is TRBV27 and J is TRBJ2-3; D gene uncertain. This CDR3 contains 13 residues. V lost 2 bases and J lost 0, with 3 bases in between. The germline V gene has CDR1 MNHEY and CDR2 SMNVEV (reference sequence). Written as DNA, the CDR3 is TGTGCCAGCAGTTTACAGAGCACAGATACGCAGTATTTT. Its protein product is CASSLQSTDTQYF.

This clone was counted only a few times. This chain joins TRBV30 and TRBJ1-2; 9 nucleotides line up with TRBD1. The CDR3 extends over 13 amino acids. In germline, CDR1 is GTSNPN, CDR2 SVGIG (reference sequence). With V trimmed by 4 bases and J by 6 bases, 6 bases remained unmatched. CDR3: CAWNLRTGDGYTF. The CDR3, as DNA: TGTGCCTGGAATCTCCGGACAGGGGATGGCTACACCTTC.

There are a few counts of this clone. The chain has TRBV29-1 and TRBJ2-2, with 10 positions matching TRBD1. Germline trimming cut 7 bases from V and 1 base from J; bases unmatched to any gene: 6. The CDR3 sequence is 15 residues long. Germline V CDR1 and CDR2: SQVTM, ANQGSEA. The CDR3 nucleotides read TGCAGCGGAGGTGACAGGGGGCTGAACACCGGGGAGCTGTTTTTT. Protein product: CSGGDRGLNTGELFF.

The chain combines TRBV30 with TRBJ2-7; 9 positions agree with TRBD1. Germline assignment: CDR1 GTSNPN and CDR2 SVGIG (reference sequence). This CDR3 spans 15 amino acids. V lost 4 bases and J lost 4; bases outside the gene matches: 11. CDR3 in DNA: TGTGCCTGGACTGACACCGGGACAGGGAGGTACGAGCAGTACTTC. Protein product: CAWTDTGTGRYEQYF.

The chain uses TRBV19 and TRBJ1-1, with TRBD1 as a possible D gene (5 bases). The CDR3 loop spans 16 amino acids. Germline CDR1 and CDR2: LNHDA and SQIVND (reference sequence). Trimming took 5 bases from V and 2 from J, leaving 18 bases between them. In DNA, the CDR3 is TGTGCCAGTAGTGTCCGGGACCGAGGTATTAACACTGAAGCTTTCTTT. Translated, it gives CASSVRDRGINTEAFF.

The chain uses TRBV9 and TRBJ1-1; TRBD1 agrees at 8 bases. Germline V gives CDR1 SGDLS, CDR2 YYNGEE. CDR3 length: 14 residues. The V gene end was trimmed by 0 bases and the J gene end by 5 bases; junction bases not matched to a gene: 3. In nucleotides, the CDR3 is TGTGCCAGCAGCGTAGGGACAGGGAGTACTGAAGCTTTCTTT. Its protein is CASSVGTGSTEAFF.

This clone has just a few counts. V and J are TRBV28 and TRBJ1-2; D is possibly TRBD1 (5 bases). Germline loops: CDR1 MDHEN, CDR2 SYDVKM. The CDR3 loop spans 13 amino acids. V lost 6 bases, J lost 5 bases, and 13 bases lay in between. CDR3 amino acids: CASSGPGGYGYTF. CDR3 nucleotide sequence: TGTGCCAGCAGCGGGCCCGGGGGATATGGCTACACCTTC.

The chain recombines TRBV10-3 with TRBJ1-2, with D unclear. The CDR3 has 13 residues. Germline values: CDR1 ENHRY, CDR2 SYGVKD. Between the trimmed V and J ends, which lost 0 bases and 4 bases, there was a span of 6 bases. The CDR3 DNA reads TGTGCCATCAGTGAGTCGAGTTTCTATGGCTACACCTTC. This sequence encodes CAISESSFYGYTF.

This clone has more than one count but fewer than ten. The chain recombines TRBV19 with TRBJ1-1, with 9 positions matching TRBD1. The CDR3 loop spans 14 amino acids. Unmatched junction bases numbered 7, after V lost 4 bases and J lost 7 bases. Germline CDR1 LNHDA, CDR2 SQIVND (reference sequence). The CDR3 sequence is CASSSGTGFGEAFF. The CDR3 bases are TGTGCCAGTAGTAGCGGGACAGGGTTTGGTGAAGCTTTCTTT.

The chain uses TRBV5-1 and TRBJ2-7; D call uncertain. This CDR3 contains 16 residues. The ends were cut back, 0 bases at V and 0 bases at J, with 13 bases in the middle. The V gene's germline CDR1 is SGHRS and CDR2 YFSETQ. CDR3 sequence reads: CASSLDRRSYSYEQYF. The CDR3 DNA follows: TGCGCCAGCAGCTTGGACAGACGGTCCTACTCCTACGAGCAGTACTTC.

The J gene is TRBJ1-1, the V gene TRBV7-2; maybe TRBD1 (5 bases). The CDR3 has 11 residues. Trimming removed 5 bases from V and 8 bases from J, with 9 bases in between. Germline CDR1 and CDR2: SGHTA and FQGNSA. This CDR3 reads CASSVGLEAFF. CDR3 nucleotide sequence: TGTGCCAGCAGCGTGGGGCTGGAAGCTTTCTTT. Drawing the rest from reference TRBV7-2 and TRBJ1-1, the complete variable domain is GAGVSQSPSNKVTEKGKDVELRCDPISGHTALYWYRQSLGQGLEFLIYFQGNSAPDKSGLPSDRFSAERTGGSVSTLTIQRTQQEDSAVYLCASSVGLEAFFGQGTRLTVV.

The V gene is TRBV9, the J gene TRBJ2-1; no firm D call. The CDR3 length is 12 residues. The germline CDR1 and CDR2 sequences are SGDLS and YYNGEE. V shed 4 bases and J shed 7 bases, with 9 bases lying between them. CDR3 nucleotides: TGTGCCAGCAGCTCAGCTAGTAATGAGCAGTTCTTC. Residues: CASSSASNEQFF.

The V call is TRBV29-1, the J call TRBJ2-5; possibly TRBD2 for D (6 bases). The assigned J gene may be wrong: the sequence end matches TRBJ2-7 better. CDR1 is SQVTM and CDR2 is ANQGSEA in the germline V gene. The CDR3 has 16 amino acids. This chain's CDR3 is CSVAQVGGLRTYEQYF. CDR3 DNA sequence: TGCAGCGTTGCCCAAGTGGGAGGACTTCGAACCTACGAGCAGTACTTC.

The DNA for the CDR3 is TGCGCCAGCAGCGAAGGGACAGGGGTTGATCAGCCCCAGCATTTT. As protein: CASSEGTGVDQPQHF. The gene calls are TRBV5-1 and TRBJ1-5; 10 bases are shared with TRBD1. CDR1 and CDR2 (germline): SGHRS, YFSETQ. The length of the CDR3 is 15 residues. The junction had 6 bases not matched to a gene; V was cut back by 4 bases and J by 5 bases.

This rearrangement joins TRBV7-9 to TRBJ1-6, with D possibly TRBD1 on 5 matching bases. The CDR3 is 15 amino acids. Trimming removed 4 bases from V and 7 bases from J, with 14 bases in between. CDR1 SEHNR and CDR2 FQNEAQ come from the germline V gene (reference sequence). The CDR3 DNA reads TGTGCCAGCAGCTCCTCCTTAAGGGGAAATTCACCCCTCCACTTT. It codes for CASSSSLRGNSPLHF.

This chain links TRBV7-9 with TRBJ1-1; 7 positions match TRBD1. This CDR3 contains 14 residues. V was pared by 5 bases and J by 3 bases, with 6 bases of the junction left unmatched. Germline CDR1 reads SEHNR; CDR2 reads FQNEAQ (reference sequence). Here the CDR3 reads CASSRQGWDTEAFF. In nucleotides, the CDR3 is TGTGCCAGCAGCAGACAGGGTTGGGACACTGAAGCTTTCTTT.

This clone was picked up a small number of times. The J gene is TRBJ2-3, the V gene TRBV2, with 11 nucleotides matching TRBD1. V shed 8 bases and J 5 bases; nucleotides not matched to a gene: 9. CDR1 and CDR2 (germline): SNHLY, FYNNEI. CDR3 length: 15 residues. The CDR3 coding sequence is TGTGCCAGCGATCGGGGACAGGGGGTAGGAGATACGCAGTATTTT. Residues: CASDRGQGVGDTQYF.

This clone was seen more than once but under ten times. This chain's CDR3 is CASSRPGQFDNEQFF. In DNA, the CDR3 is TGTGCCAGCAGTCGCCCGGGACAGTTCGACAATGAGCAGTTCTTC. This rearrangement joins TRBV28 to TRBJ2-1, with 7 bases identical to TRBD1. CDR1 and CDR2 (germline): MDHEN, SYDVKM. Trimming removed 5 bases from V and 5 bases from J; junction bases left unmatched: 9. This CDR3 spans 15 amino acids.

CDR3 in amino acids: CASSLAYRVSHEQYF. The CDR3 DNA sequence: TGCGCCAGCAGCTTGGCGTACAGGGTCAGTCACGAGCAGTACTTC. The V call is TRBV5-1, the J call TRBJ2-7, with TRBD1 as a possible D gene (6 bases). The V and J ends lost 0 bases and 5 bases respectively, with 15 bases between them. The CDR3 runs 15 residues. CDR1 SGHRS and CDR2 YFSETQ come from the germline V gene.

This clone was seen only a few times. The chain combines TRBV30 with TRBJ2-1, with D possibly matching TRBD2 (5 bases). V shed 3 bases and J shed 1 base, with 13 bases lying between them. Looked up from germline, CDR1 is GTSNPN and CDR2 is SVGIG (reference sequence). This CDR3 has 15 residues. The CDR3 reads CAWRVLRASYNEQFF. The CDR3 nucleotides read TGTGCCTGGAGGGTGTTGAGGGCGTCCTACAATGAGCAGTTCTTC.

This chain links TRBV4-1 with TRBJ1-2, with no clear D. The CDR3 has 13 amino acids. With 4 bases removed from V and 4 bases from J, the gap between germline ends came to 10 bases. Germline lookup yields CDR1 MGHRA and CDR2 YSYEKL. This CDR3 reads CASSRLGVYGYTF. CDR3 bases: TGCGCCAGCAGCCGACTGGGCGTCTATGGCTACACCTTC.

This sequence joins TRBV9 and TRBJ2-2; 10 bases are shared with TRBD1. The germline V gene encodes CDR1 SGDLS and CDR2 YYNGEE. The J segment lost 7 bases and the V segment lost 6 bases, leaving 9 bases of the junction unmatched. This CDR3 contains 15 residues. DNA of the CDR3: TGTGCCAGCAACCGACAGGGGGCTACGGTCGGGGAGCTGTTTTTT. Amino acids: CASNRQGATVGELFF.

V gene TRBV5-1 combines with J gene TRBJ2-1; no firm D call. There are 16 residues in the CDR3. The germline CDR1 and CDR2 sequences are SGHRS and YFSETQ. V was clipped by 0 bases and J by 2 bases, with 12 bases between them. CDR3 residues: CASSLASAQPYNEQFF. As DNA, the CDR3 is TGCGCCAGCAGCTTGGCATCGGCGCAGCCCTACAATGAGCAGTTCTTC. The full variable domain, rest sourced from reference TRBV5-1 and TRBJ2-1, is KAGVTQTPRYLIKTRGQQVTLSCSPISGHRSVSWYQQTPGQGLQFLFEYFSETQRNKGNFPGRFSGRQFSNSRSEMNVSTLELGDSALYLCASSLASAQPYNEQFFGPGTRLTVL.

This chain links TRBV28 with TRBJ2-7; 8 positions match TRBD1. After removal of 5 bases from V and 2 bases from J, the junction contained 17 bases not matched to a gene. CDR1 is MDHEN, CDR2 SYDVKM, per germline. This CDR3 spans 18 amino acids. The CDR3 nucleotides read TGTGCCAGCAGTCAACCTACCGGACAGGGCACTTTCACCTACGAGCAGTACTTC. Its translation is CASSQPTGQGTFTYEQYF.

This clone was detected only a few times. The rearrangement uses TRBV5-1 and TRBJ2-5; D unresolved. Germline assignment: CDR1 SGHRS and CDR2 YFSETQ. The CDR3 has 13 amino acids. V gave up 0 bases and J gave up 5 bases, with 8 bases separating them. CDR3 coding DNA: TGCGCCAGCAGCTTGGCCGCCTCGGAGACCCAGTACTTC. This sequence encodes CASSLAASETQYF.

There are a few counts of this clone. The chain joins TRBV11-2 to TRBJ2-1; D not certain. The CDR3 runs 15 residues. CDR1 SGHAT and CDR2 FQNNGV come from the germline V gene. The V end was cut by 5 bases, the J end by 2 bases, with 13 bases between. In nucleotides, the CDR3 is TGTGCCAGCAGCCCCGCCGGGTCCCCCTACAATGAGCAGTTCTTC. Protein: CASSPAGSPYNEQFF.

This clone was detected a few times. J is TRBJ2-3 and V is TRBV27; 14 bases fit TRBD2. V shed 5 bases and J 7 bases; nucleotides not matched to a gene: 8. CDR1 and CDR2 (germline): MNHEY, SMNVEV (reference sequence). The CDR3 consists of 16 residues. The CDR3 region is CASSPRLAGGLNTQYF. The CDR3 DNA is TGTGCCAGCAGTCCCCGACTAGCGGGGGGGCTCAATACGCAGTATTTT.

This clone was found a few times. The genes are TRBV28 and TRBJ2-2, with D possibly TRBD2 on 6 matching bases. CDR1 MDHEN and CDR2 SYDVKM come from the germline V gene. This CDR3 has 17 residues. The germline V and J ends were trimmed by 2 bases and 0 bases, with 13 bases remaining between them. The CDR3 sequence: CASSLLSGQSNTGELFF. The CDR3 nucleotides read TGTGCCAGCAGTTTACTCAGCGGGCAATCGAACACCGGGGAGCTGTTTTTT.

V is TRBV5-1 and J is TRBJ2-2; D gene ambiguous. Germline loops: CDR1 SGHRS, CDR2 YFSETQ. The CDR3 is 15 amino acids. V lost 2 bases and J 3 bases, leaving 11 bases between the germline ends. Here the CDR3 reads CASSFQQPDTGELFF. In DNA, the CDR3 is TGCGCCAGCAGCTTCCAGCAGCCCGACACCGGGGAGCTGTTTTTT.

In this sample, this clone turned up a few times. The V gene is TRBV13, the J gene TRBJ2-3; 10 nucleotides match TRBD1. The junction had 9 bases not matched to a gene; V was cut back by 2 bases and J by 4 bases. Germline lookup yields CDR1 PRHDT and CDR2 FYEKMQ (reference sequence). The CDR3 runs 17 residues. CDR3 amino acids: CASSLPGGQGLPDTQYF. CDR3 bases: TGTGCCAGCAGCTTACCTGGGGGACAGGGGTTGCCAGATACGCAGTATTTT.